These T cell receptor beta chains were read from a single sample in a study of graft-versus-host responses after intestinal transplantation. Repertoires were generated with immunoSEQ multiplex PCR, while TCRdb's copy carries only in-frame clones and drops some. The sample shows fewer than 45,000 clones, 91% of them seen only once. Sequenced material: PBMCs, taken 524 days after transplant. Source of these receptors: a human patient who received an intestinal transplant, so some T cells may come from the graft donor. Each CDR3 is given with its conserved first and last residue. D genes are given only for firm matches. Clone size is shown for a subset of rows, as once, few, many or a class of expanded clone.

>NA|TRBJ2-1|TRBV6-1|TRBD2
TGTGCCAGCATTCGGACTAGCGGGTGGGATGAGCAGTTCTTC
CASIRTSGWDEQFF
>NA|TRBJ2-3|TRBV7-2|TRBD2
TGTGCCAGCAGCTTAAGGCTAGCGGGTGCTAGCACAGATACGCAGTATTTT
CASSLRLAGASTDTQYF
>NA|TRBJ1-5|TRBV4-3|NA
TGCGCCAGCAGCCAAGAACGAGGCCAGGTTGACCAGCCCCAGCATTTT
CASSQERGQVDQPQHF
>NA|TRBJ2-1|TRBV7-9|TRBD2
TGTGCCAGCAGCTTAGAGGCACTAGCGGGAGGTAGGATCGATGAGCAGTTCTTC
CASSLEALAGGRIDEQFF
>NA|TRBJ1-5|TRBV19|TRBD1
TGTGCCAGTAAGGACAGGGGGCTCAGGCCCCAGCATTTT
CASKDRGLRPQHF
>NA|TRBJ2-5|TRBV29-1|TRBD1
TGCAGCGTTTGGGGGGGACAGGGGCGGGAGACCCAGTACTTC
CSVWGGQGRETQYF
>NA|TRBJ2-7|TRBV10-3|TRBD1
TGTGCCATCCTGCCGGGACAGGGCGGCGAGCAGTACTTC
CAILPGQGGEQYF
>NA|TRBJ2-7|TRBV5-1|TRBD2
TGCGCCAGCAGCTCCCCTAGCGGGGGGAGATACGAGCAGTACTTC
CASSSPSGGRYEQYF
>NA|TRBJ1-1|TRBV27|NA
TGTGCCAGCAGTTTATCAGCGGACATAGGCACTGAAGCTTTCTTT
CASSLSADIGTEAFF
>NA|TRBJ2-7|TRBV19|TRBD1
TGTGCCAGTGCCCTCCGGGACAGTCCCTACGAGCAGTACTTC
CASALRDSPYEQYF
>once|TRBJ2-7|TRBV19|NA
TGTGCCAGTAGTACATCCGGGACGGCCTTAACCTACGAGCAGTACTTC
CASSTSGTALTYEQYF
>NA|TRBJ2-7|TRBV20-1|NA
TGCAGTGCCTTAAATTCCTACGAGCAGTACTTC
CSALNSYEQYF